The rows below give T cell receptor beta chains drawn from one sample of a study of OX40 agonist ivuxolimab in advanced cancers. Data came from immunoSEQ multiplex PCR; TCRdb stores just in-frame clones and leaves some out. The profile shows 10,000 to 13,000 clones, around 80% of them singletons. The sample consisted of CD4+ or CD8+ T cells sorted from blood, taken in a trial of the OX40 agonist ivuxolimab. Receptor source: an adult with an advanced solid tumor such as melanoma, head and neck, liver or kidney cancer. Both conserved end residues are part of each CDR3. Each record gives: J gene, clone size, V gene, D gene, CDR3 protein, CDR3 DNA. A D gene is named only where the DNA matches it firmly. Rows give clone size only sometimes, using once, few, many, or a class for an expanded clone.

TRBJ2-6	NA	TRBV15	TRBD2	CATSSTGGGGANVLTF	TGTGCCACCAGCTCTACGGGAGGGGGTGGGGCCAACGTCCTGACTTTC
TRBJ1-5	NA	TRBV6-1	TRBD1	CASSQGASQPQHF	TGTGCCAGCAGTCAGGGGGCTAGTCAGCCCCAGCATTTT
TRBJ2-3	NA	TRBV7-2	NA	CASRSDTDTQYF	TGTGCCAGCCGTTCGGATACAGATACGCAGTATTTT
TRBJ2-1	NA	TRBV7-2	NA	CASSPPPRGYNEQFF	TGTGCCAGCAGCCCTCCCCCTAGGGGATACAATGAGCAGTTCTTC
TRBJ2-7	NA	TRBV27	TRBD2	CASSLGTGGHEQYF	TGTGCCAGCAGTCTCGGGACGGGGGGGCACGAGCAGTACTTC
TRBJ1-1	NA	TRBV2	NA	CASSETAGYFEAFF	TGTGCCAGCAGTGAGACAGCCGGGTACTTTGAAGCTTTCTTT
TRBJ2-2	once	TRBV4-2	NA	CASSQVDNTGELFF	TGTGCCAGCAGCCAAGTGGACAACACCGGGGAGCTGTTTTTT
TRBJ2-1	NA	TRBV4-1	TRBD2	CASSQDLAGGYYNEQFF	TGCGCCAGCAGCCAAGATCTAGCGGGGGGCTACTACAATGAGCAGTTCTTC
TRBJ1-1	NA	TRBV6-1	NA	CASSEWFRSNTEAFF	TGTGCCAGCAGTGAATGGTTCCGGTCGAACACTGAAGCTTTCTTT
TRBJ1-3	NA	TRBV7-9	NA	CASRVGNTIYF	TGTGCCAGCCGGGTTGGAAACACCATATATTTT
TRBJ1-5	NA	TRBV7-3	TRBD1	CASRPRDPRGSNQPQHF	TGTGCCAGCAGACCCAGGGACCCCAGGGGGAGCAATCAGCCCCAGCATTTT
TRBJ2-7	NA	TRBV18	TRBD1	CASLGQGNEQYF	TGTGCCAGCTTAGGACAGGGGAACGAGCAGTACTTC
TRBJ2-1	NA	TRBV9	TRBD2	CASSPPSGSSYNEQFF	TGTGCCAGCAGCCCTCCTAGCGGGAGCTCCTACAATGAGCAGTTCTTC
TRBJ2-1	few	TRBV29-1	NA	CSVEGFTVNNEQFF	TGCAGCGTTGAAGGGTTTACGGTGAACAATGAGCAGTTCTTC
TRBJ2-7	NA	TRBV6-1	NA	CASSESSYTYEQYF	TGTGCCAGCAGTGAATCGAGTTACACCTACGAGCAGTACTTC
TRBJ2-5	NA	TRBV5-1	NA	CASSSLGGSGETQYF	TGCGCCAGCAGCTCCCTTGGGGGGTCCGGGGAGACCCAGTACTTC
TRBJ1-3	NA	TRBV5-8	NA	CASSQTRAKRKHHIF	TGTGCCAGCAGCCAAACGCGGGCGAAGAGGAAACACCATATATTT